This T cell receptor beta chain was recovered during a study of blood T cell repertoires in COVID-19. In the study overall: Spain, Italy and the United States supplied samples that represented acute and convalescent COVID-19.

Everyone who took part was roughly 18 to 89 years old, and they came from about two dozen US areas. Recovered participants had two consecutive negative NP/OP PCR tests, healthcare professional clearance, or symptom resolution. Germline V lookup: CDR1 SGHVS, CDR2 FQNEAQ. The CDR3 consists of 13 residues. The V end was cut by 7 bases, the J end by 6 bases, with 15 bases between. As processed by the authors: Quantification of nucleated cells was approximated via reference gene primer amplification. The data were produced by immunoSEQ multiplex PCR, yet TCRdb's version contains in-frame clones alone and is incomplete. The DNA was the basis for D and trimming; V, J and clone size are from that table. The sample contains approximately 440,000 clones, about 90% of which appear only once.

The chain joins TRBV7-8 to TRBJ1-2; D may be TRBD1 (6 bases). Sample: PBMCs or T cells enriched from blood (not recorded which). This sequence was found in a woman aged 18 to 35 who had recovered from COVID-19. The CDR3 is CASTESGGHGYTF. CDR3 in DNA: TGTGCCAGCACCGAGTCGGGGGGGCATGGCTACACCTTC.